A single sample gave rise to the 17 T cell receptor beta chains below, sequenced in a study of blood T cell repertoires in COVID-19. Sequencing was performed with immunoSEQ multiplex PCR; in TCRdb, only in-frame clones are kept and a portion is missing. The sample holds 97,000 or so clones; more than 80% are singletons and the top ten take roughly 4%. Material: peripheral blood. These receptors all come from a human donor in a cohort sampled during active COVID-19.

This clone was counted between two and nine times. The chain has TRBV19 and TRBJ2-7; D is ambiguous. CDR1 and CDR2 from the germline V gene are LNHDA and SQIVND (reference sequence). Trimming cost V 5 bases and J 3 bases, with 14 bases left between them. The CDR3 is made up of 14 amino acids. The CDR3 region is CASSRRHPDYEQYF. DNA of the CDR3: TGTGCCAGTAGTCGTCGACACCCAGACTACGAGCAGTACTTC.

This sequence joins TRBV6-5 and TRBJ2-1; a weak D match, TRBD2 (7 bases). Trimming removed 0 bases from V and 9 bases from J, with 15 bases in between. Per germline, CDR1 MNHEY and CDR2 SVGAGI. This CDR3 comprises 15 residues. The CDR3 region has the DNA TGTGCCAGCAGTTACTCCCCCGGGGGGCAGGGTGAGCAGTTCTTC. This translates into CASSYSPGGQGEQFF.

A single count supports this clone. This chain uses TRBV5-1 with TRBJ1-6; maybe TRBD1 (5 bases). CDR1 SGHRS and CDR2 YFSETQ come from the germline V gene. The CDR3 loop spans 15 amino acids. The V gene lost 4 bases and the J gene lost 4 bases, with 12 bases spanning the gap. The CDR3 region has the DNA TGCGCCAGCAGCCCTGTACAGGCTTATAATTCACCCCTCCACTTT. Translating it yields CASSPVQAYNSPLHF. The full variable domain, in which reference TRBV5-1 and TRBJ1-6 provide the parts outside the CDR3, is KAGVTQTPRYLIKTRGQQVTLSCSPISGHRSVSWYQQTPGQGLQFLFEYFSETQRNKGNFPGRFSGRQFSNSRSEMNVSTLELGDSALYLCASSPVQAYNSPLHFGNGTRLTVT.

This chain uses TRBV27 with TRBJ2-7, with unresolved D. This CDR3 spans 14 amino acids. The V gene's germline CDR1 is MNHEY and CDR2 SMNVEV (reference sequence). Trimming removed 4 bases from V and 5 bases from J, with 15 bases in between. Here the CDR3 DNA reads TGTGCCAGCAGTTCCACCCAGCAGGTAAACGAGCAGTACTTC. Its protein is CASSSTQQVNEQYF.

This chain joins TRBV13 and TRBJ2-3, with 9 bases aligning to TRBD2. The J segment lost 1 base and the V segment lost 0 bases, leaving 2 bases of the junction unmatched. This CDR3 spans 16 amino acids. Germline V lookup: CDR1 PRHDT, CDR2 FYEKMQ (reference sequence). The DNA for the CDR3 is TGTGCCAGCAGCTTAGGCCTAGCGGGGCGCACAGATACGCAGTATTTT. Encoded protein: CASSLGLAGRTDTQYF. The entire variable domain, with the rest obtained from reference TRBV13 and TRBJ2-3, is as follows: AAGVIQSPRHLIKEKRETATLKCYPIPRHDTVYWYQQGPGQDPQFLISFYEKMQSDKGSIPDRFSAQQFSDYHSELNMSSLELGDSALYFCASSLGLAGRTDTQYFGPGTRLTVL.

This clone was counted only a few times. The chain has TRBV12-3 or TRBV12-4 and TRBJ1-2; TRBD1 is a possible D gene (6 bases). The ends were cut back, 6 bases at V and 7 bases at J, with 15 bases in the middle. This CDR3 has 13 residues. CDR3 in DNA: TGTGCCAGCAGCAGCCGGGACAATACTGGCTACACCTTC. This codes for CASSSRDNTGYTF.

The chain links TRBV18 to TRBJ1-1; D remains unclear. The germline gives CDR1 KGHSH, CDR2 LQKENI. The CDR3 loop spans 14 amino acids. V lost 0 bases and J 1 base, leaving 6 bases between the germline ends. CDR3 loop: CASSPPRGNTEAFF. DNA of the CDR3: TGTGCCAGCTCACCACCCAGAGGGAACACTGAAGCTTTCTTT.

The gene calls are TRBV7-3 and TRBJ2-3, with 13 bases aligning to TRBD2. There are 16 residues in the CDR3. Germline lookup yields CDR1 SGHTA and CDR2 FQGTGA. Trimming cost V 5 bases and J 2 bases; bases outside gene matches: 4. The chain's CDR3 is CASSPGLAGNTDTQYF. CDR3 nucleotide sequence: TGTGCCAGCAGCCCGGGACTAGCGGGGAACACAGATACGCAGTATTTT.

The chain joins TRBV6-2 or TRBV6-3 to TRBJ2-7, with TRBD1 as a possible D gene (6 bases). This CDR3 comprises 16 residues. Germline lookup yields CDR1 MNHEY and CDR2 SVGEGT. V was cut by 2 bases and J by 3 bases, with 17 bases left in between. The CDR3 spells CASSYAGPGTYYEQYF. The CDR3 bases are TGTGCCAGCAGTTACGCGGGTCCCGGGACATACTACGAGCAGTACTTC.

The CDR3 region is CASSYLAGGRNEQFF. Written as DNA, the CDR3 is TGTGCCAGCAGTTACCTAGCGGGGGGGAGGAATGAGCAGTTCTTC. V is TRBV2 and J is TRBJ2-1; 12 bases are a match to TRBD2. The CDR3 is 15 residues long. Germline loops: CDR1 SNHLY, CDR2 FYNNEI. V gave up 5 bases and J gave up 7 bases; unmatched junction bases: 6.

CDR3 region: CASSIRTGGSNEQFF. The CDR3 DNA follows: TGTGCCAGCAGCATCAGAACGGGGGGCTCGAATGAGCAGTTCTTC. The chain has TRBV7-6 and TRBJ2-1; D possibly corresponds to TRBD2 (7 bases). This CDR3 is 15 amino acids long. The germline CDR1 and CDR2 sequences are SGHVS and FNYEAQ. V lost 5 bases and J lost 7, with 18 bases in between.

CDR3 region: CASSRRTSGGLKETQYF. CDR3 DNA sequence: TGTGCCAGCAGCCGCCGGACTAGCGGGGGGCTAAAAGAGACCCAGTACTTC. The genes are TRBV14 and TRBJ2-5, with 14 bases fitting TRBD2. Trimming cost V 4 bases and J 3 bases; bases outside gene matches: 7. This CDR3 comprises 17 residues. Per germline, CDR1 SGHDN and CDR2 FVKESK.

The V gene is TRBV12-5, the J gene TRBJ2-2, with 11 bases fitting TRBD1. Trimming cost V 5 bases and J 3 bases; bases outside gene matches: 2. The length of the CDR3 is 15 residues. CDR1 and CDR2 (germline): LGHNT, FRNRAP. The CDR3 sequence: CASGPGQGDTGELFF. In DNA, the CDR3 is TGTGCTAGTGGTCCGGGACAGGGGGACACCGGGGAGCTGTTTTTT.

V is TRBV2 and J is TRBJ1-2; D gene uncertain. CDR3 size: 13 residues. The germline V and J ends were trimmed by 5 bases and 7 bases, with 14 bases remaining between them. Germline loops: CDR1 SNHLY, CDR2 FYNNEI. The CDR3 nucleotides read TGTGCCAGCAGTCCTTACGGGGAGGGTGGCTACACCTTC. It is translated as CASSPYGEGGYTF. The complete variable domain, with remaining parts taken from reference TRBV2 and TRBJ1-2, reads EPEVTQTPSHQVTQMGQEVILRCVPISNHLYFYWYRQILGQKVEFLVSFYNNEISEKSEIFDDQFSVERPDGSNFTLKIRSTKLEDSAMYFCASSPYGEGGYTFGSGTRLTVV.

V gene TRBV25-1 combines with J gene TRBJ1-4, with a possible D match to TRBD1 (5 bases). Germline V gene data show CDR1 as MGHDK and CDR2 as SYGVNS. The germline V and J ends were trimmed by 9 bases and 0 bases, with 20 bases remaining between them. The CDR3 totals 17 residues. The CDR3 DNA is TGTGCCAGTGGCCAAAGGGTTGGGGCTGCAACTAATGAAAAACTGTTTTTT. Translated: CASGQRVGAATNEKLFF.

The chain employs TRBV5-1 and TRBJ1-2; no clear D. The CDR3 runs 15 residues. V was clipped by 4 bases and J by 2 bases, with 15 bases between them. Germline CDR1 is SGHRS and CDR2 is YFSETQ. The CDR3 protein is CASSARDPGNYGYTF. CDR3 in DNA: TGCGCCAGCAGCGCCCGGGATCCGGGGAACTATGGCTACACCTTC.

A note on this clone: Other DNA sequences within the sample encode an identical CDR3. The chain combines TRBV5-1 with TRBJ1-3, with TRBD1 matching over 10 bases. The CDR3 extends over 15 amino acids. After removal of 2 bases from V and 2 bases from J, the junction contained 1 base not matched to a gene. Germline CDR1 reads SGHRS; CDR2 reads YFSETQ. CDR3 in DNA: TGCGCCAGCAGCTTAGGACAGGGGGCTGGAAACACCATATATTTT. Its translation is CASSLGQGAGNTIYF.